The clone carrying this T cell receptor (beta chain) turned up a few times. Antigen: not known. The junction and the germline gene differ at one end; a read error may be behind it. CDR3 length: 12 residues. Germline V gives CDR1 SGHDT, CDR2 YYEEEE. The record originates from a study of cytomegalovirus exposure and HLA in healthy donors. Use of 60 Vbeta and 13 Jbeta primers characterized the PCR. Using immunoSEQ multiplex PCR, the repertoire was profiled, and TCRdb retains in-frame clones only, with some absent. The data show around 140,000 clones, approximately 10% seen once. Study-level findings and limits: HLA allele associations emerged for around 15,000 TCR beta sequences in a later analysis, at 0.05 false discovery rate. Later work showed greater clonal expansion in HLA-associated TCR beta chains than in equally common others. Among donors in an Asian-associated ancestry cluster, a later analysis reportedly found fewer N-insertions than the roughly 610-donor mean.

Sequenced input: PBMCs. The V gene is TRBV5-6, the J gene TRBJ1-3, with D possibly TRBD1 on 5 matching bases. The source is a woman in her thirties or forties in good health and CMV-seropositive. The CDR3 protein is CASSLRGEYTDF. CDR3 sequence (DNA): TGTGCCAGCAGCTTGCGGGGGGAGTATACAGATTTT.